This T cell receptor beta chain originates from a study of T-cell reconstitution after alpha-beta-depleted transplantation in children. General study points: Newly produced T cells mostly accounted for T-cell counts and diversity one year post-transplant. Surviving recipient T cells and intrathymic progenitors accounted for some patients' high TCRbeta diversity at day 60. As was reported, about two months after transplant, alpha-beta T cells came from several hundred expanded graft clones.

Preparation of the TCRbeta library involved a method that used unique molecular identifiers. One entry per CDR3 protein results from TCRdb running MiXCR on the PCR reads. There are approximately 500,000 distinct CDR3 sequences in the sample; over 25% occur only once, and approximately 39% lies in the top ten. V gave up 4 bases and J gave up 3 bases; unmatched junction bases: 10. Per the germline V gene, CDR1 is MNHEY and CDR2 is SVGAGI. This CDR3 contains 16 residues. In the case of this clonotype: No antigen is known for it.

This specimen was PBMCs, taken before TCRalphabeta/CD19-depleted stem cell transplant. The TCR comes from a boy under two years old with Wiskott-Aldrich syndrome, due to receive a stem cell transplant. This rearrangement joins TRBV6-5 to TRBJ2-7; 9 positions agree with TRBD2. In nucleotides, the CDR3 is TGTGCCAGCAGTTCCTGGACTAGCGCGAAATTCTACGAGCAGTACTTC. The encoded protein is CASSSWTSAKFYEQYF.